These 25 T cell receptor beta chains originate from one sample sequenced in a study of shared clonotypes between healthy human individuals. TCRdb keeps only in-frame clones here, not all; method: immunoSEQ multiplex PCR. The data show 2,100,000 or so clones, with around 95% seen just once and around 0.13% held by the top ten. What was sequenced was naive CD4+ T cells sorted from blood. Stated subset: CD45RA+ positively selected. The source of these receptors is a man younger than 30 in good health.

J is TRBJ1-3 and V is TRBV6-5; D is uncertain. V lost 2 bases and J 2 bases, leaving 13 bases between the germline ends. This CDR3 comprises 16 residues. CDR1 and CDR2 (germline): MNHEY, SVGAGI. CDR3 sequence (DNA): TGTGCCAGCAGTTACCGGAGGGAACGCCCTGGAAACACCATATATTTT. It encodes CASSYRRERPGNTIYF.

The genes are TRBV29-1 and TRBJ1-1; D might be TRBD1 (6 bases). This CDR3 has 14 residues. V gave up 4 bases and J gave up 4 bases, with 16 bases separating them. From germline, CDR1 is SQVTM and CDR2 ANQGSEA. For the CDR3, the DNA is TGCAGCGTTGTTAATAAGGGGACACTCACTGAAGCTTTCTTT. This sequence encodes CSVVNKGTLTEAFF.

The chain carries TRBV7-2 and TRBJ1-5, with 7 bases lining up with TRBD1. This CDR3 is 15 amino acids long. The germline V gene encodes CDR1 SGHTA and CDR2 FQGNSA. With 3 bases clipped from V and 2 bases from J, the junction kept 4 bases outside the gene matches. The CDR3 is CASSFDGQGNQPQHF. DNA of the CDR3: TGTGCCAGCAGCTTTGATGGACAGGGCAATCAGCCCCAGCATTTT.

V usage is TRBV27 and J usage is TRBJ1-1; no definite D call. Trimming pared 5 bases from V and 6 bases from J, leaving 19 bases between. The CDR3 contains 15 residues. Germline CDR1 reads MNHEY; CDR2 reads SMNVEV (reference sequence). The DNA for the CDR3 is TGTGCCAGCAGTCTCGGGTACCTGGGAGGGTCTGAAGCTTTCTTT. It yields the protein CASSLGYLGGSEAFF.

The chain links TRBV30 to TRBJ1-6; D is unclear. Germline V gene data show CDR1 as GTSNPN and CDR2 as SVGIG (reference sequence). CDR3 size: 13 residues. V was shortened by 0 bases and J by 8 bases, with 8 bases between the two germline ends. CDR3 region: CAWSVGFDSPLHF. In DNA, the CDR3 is TGTGCCTGGAGTGTAGGGTTCGATTCACCCCTCCACTTT.

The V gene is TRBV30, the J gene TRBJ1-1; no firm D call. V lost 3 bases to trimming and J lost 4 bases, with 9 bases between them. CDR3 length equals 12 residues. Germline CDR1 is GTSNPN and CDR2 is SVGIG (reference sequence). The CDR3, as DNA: TGTGCCTGGAGCCAGAAATTCACTGAAGCTTTCTTT. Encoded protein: CAWSQKFTEAFF.

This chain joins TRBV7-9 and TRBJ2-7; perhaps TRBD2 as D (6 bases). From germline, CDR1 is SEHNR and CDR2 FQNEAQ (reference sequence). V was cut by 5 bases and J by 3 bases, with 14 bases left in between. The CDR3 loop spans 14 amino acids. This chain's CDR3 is CASSPGLPDYEQYF. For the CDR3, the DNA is TGTGCCAGCAGCCCGGGACTGCCCGACTACGAGCAGTACTTC.

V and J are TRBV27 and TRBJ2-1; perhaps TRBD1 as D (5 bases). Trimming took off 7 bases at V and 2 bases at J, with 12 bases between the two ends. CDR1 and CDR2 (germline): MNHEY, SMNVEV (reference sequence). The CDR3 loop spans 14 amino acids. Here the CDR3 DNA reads TGTGCCAGCATTTCAAGGGGCCCCTACAATGAGCAGTTCTTC. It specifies CASISRGPYNEQFF.

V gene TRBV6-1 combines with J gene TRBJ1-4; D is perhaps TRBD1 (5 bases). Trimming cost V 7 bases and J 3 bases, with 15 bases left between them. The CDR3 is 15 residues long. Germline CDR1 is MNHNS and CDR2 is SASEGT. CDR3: CASIGGTVANEKLFF. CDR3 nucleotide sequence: TGTGCCAGCATTGGGGGGACTGTTGCTAATGAAAAACTGTTTTTT.

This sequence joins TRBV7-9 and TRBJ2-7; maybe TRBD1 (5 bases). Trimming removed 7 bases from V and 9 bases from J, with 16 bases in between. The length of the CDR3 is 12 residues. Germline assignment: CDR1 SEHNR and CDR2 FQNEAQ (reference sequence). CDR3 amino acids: CASNPWGTGQYF. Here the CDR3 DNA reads TGTGCCAGCAACCCATGGGGCACAGGGCAGTACTTC.

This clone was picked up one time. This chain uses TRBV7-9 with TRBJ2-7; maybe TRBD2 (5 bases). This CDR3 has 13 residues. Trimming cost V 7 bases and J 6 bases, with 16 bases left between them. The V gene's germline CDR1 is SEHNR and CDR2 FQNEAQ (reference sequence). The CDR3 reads CASTLRASGEQYF. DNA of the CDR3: TGTGCCAGCACTTTGAGGGCGTCCGGCGAGCAGTACTTC. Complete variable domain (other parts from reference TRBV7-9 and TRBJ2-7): DTGVSQNPRHKITKRGQNVTFRCDPISEHNRLYWYRQTLGQGPEFLTYFQNEAQLEKSRLLSDRFSAERPKGSFSTLEIQRTEQGDSAMYLCASTLRASGEQYFGPGTRLTVT.

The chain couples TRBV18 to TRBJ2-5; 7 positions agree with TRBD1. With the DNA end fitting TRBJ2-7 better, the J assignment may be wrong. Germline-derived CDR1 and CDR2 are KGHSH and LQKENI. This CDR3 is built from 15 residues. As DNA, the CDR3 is TGTGCCAGCTCACGACAGAGTGACAGGGTCTACGAGCAGTACTTC. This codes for CASSRQSDRVYEQYF.

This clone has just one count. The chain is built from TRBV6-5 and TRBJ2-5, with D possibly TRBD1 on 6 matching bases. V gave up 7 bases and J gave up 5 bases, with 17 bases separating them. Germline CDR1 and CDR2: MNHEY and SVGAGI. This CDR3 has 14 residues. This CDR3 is CASTKRGDTETQYF. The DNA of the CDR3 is TGTGCCAGCACCAAACGAGGGGACACTGAGACCCAGTACTTC.

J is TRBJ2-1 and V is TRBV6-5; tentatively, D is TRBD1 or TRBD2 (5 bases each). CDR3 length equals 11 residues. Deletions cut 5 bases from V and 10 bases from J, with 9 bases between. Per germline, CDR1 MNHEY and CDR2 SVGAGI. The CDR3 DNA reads TGTGCCAGCAGTATGGGACGGGAGCAGTTCTTC. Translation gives CASSMGREQFF.

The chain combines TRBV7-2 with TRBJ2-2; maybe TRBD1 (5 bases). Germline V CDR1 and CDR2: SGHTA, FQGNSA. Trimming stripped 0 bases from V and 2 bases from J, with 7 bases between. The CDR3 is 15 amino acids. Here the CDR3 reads CASSLAQVNTGELFF. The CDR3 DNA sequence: TGTGCCAGCAGCTTAGCACAGGTCAACACCGGGGAGCTGTTTTTT.

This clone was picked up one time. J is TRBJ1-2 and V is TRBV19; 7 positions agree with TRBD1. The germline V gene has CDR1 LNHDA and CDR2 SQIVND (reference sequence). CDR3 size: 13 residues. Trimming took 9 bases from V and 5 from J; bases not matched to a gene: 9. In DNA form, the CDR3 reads TGTGCCAGCAGGGGGGACGCCATTTATGGCTACACCTTC. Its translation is CASRGDAIYGYTF.

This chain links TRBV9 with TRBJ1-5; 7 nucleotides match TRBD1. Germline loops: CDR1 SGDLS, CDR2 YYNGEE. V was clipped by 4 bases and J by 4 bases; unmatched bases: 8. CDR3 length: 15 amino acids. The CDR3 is CASSLEGQLNQPQHF. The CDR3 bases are TGTGCCAGCAGCCTTGAGGGACAGCTGAATCAGCCCCAGCATTTT.

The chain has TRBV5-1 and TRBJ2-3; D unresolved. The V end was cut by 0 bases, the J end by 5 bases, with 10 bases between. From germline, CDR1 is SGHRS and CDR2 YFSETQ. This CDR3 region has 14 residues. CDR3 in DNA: TGCGCCAGCAGCTTGGCGGACCCCCAAGATACGCAGTATTTT. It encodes CASSLADPQDTQYF.

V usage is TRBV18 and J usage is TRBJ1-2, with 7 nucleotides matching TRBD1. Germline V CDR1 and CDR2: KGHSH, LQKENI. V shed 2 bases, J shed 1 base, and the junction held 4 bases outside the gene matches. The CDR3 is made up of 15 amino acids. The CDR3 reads CASSPTQGNNYGYTF. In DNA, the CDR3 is TGTGCCAGCTCACCAACACAGGGGAATAACTATGGCTACACCTTC.

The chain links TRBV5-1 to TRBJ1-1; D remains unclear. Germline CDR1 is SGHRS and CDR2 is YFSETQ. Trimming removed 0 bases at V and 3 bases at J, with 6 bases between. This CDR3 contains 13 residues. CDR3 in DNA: TGCGCCAGCAGCTTGGATGATTACACTGAAGCTTTCTTT. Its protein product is CASSLDDYTEAFF.

CDR3 DNA sequence: TGTGCCAGCAGTCTAGGGGCTCTTACCTCCTCACCCCTCCACTTT. Amino acid sequence: CASSLGALTSSPLHF. V gene TRBV27 combines with J gene TRBJ1-6, with a weak D call TRBD1 (5 bases). V lost 5 bases to trimming and J lost 10 bases, with 18 bases between them. The V gene's germline CDR1 is MNHEY and CDR2 SMNVEV (reference sequence). The CDR3 length is 15 residues.

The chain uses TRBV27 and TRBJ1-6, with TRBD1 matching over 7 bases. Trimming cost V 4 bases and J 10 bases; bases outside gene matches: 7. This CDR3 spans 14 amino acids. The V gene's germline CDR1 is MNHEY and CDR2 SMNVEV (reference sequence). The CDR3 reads CASSYRGLGSPLHF. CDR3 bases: TGTGCCAGCAGTTACAGGGGTTTGGGGTCACCCCTCCACTTT.

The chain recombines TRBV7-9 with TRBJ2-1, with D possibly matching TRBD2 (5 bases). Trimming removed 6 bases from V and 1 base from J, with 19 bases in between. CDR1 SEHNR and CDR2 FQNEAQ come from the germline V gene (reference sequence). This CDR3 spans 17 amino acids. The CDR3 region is CASSPLASGFSYNEQFF. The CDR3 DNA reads TGTGCCAGCAGTCCGCTTGCCAGCGGCTTTTCCTACAATGAGCAGTTCTTC.

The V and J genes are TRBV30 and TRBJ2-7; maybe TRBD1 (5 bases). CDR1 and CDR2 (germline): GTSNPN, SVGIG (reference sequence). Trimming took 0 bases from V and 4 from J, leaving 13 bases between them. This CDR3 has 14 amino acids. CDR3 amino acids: CAWSVPGPGYEQYF. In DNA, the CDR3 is TGTGCCTGGAGTGTACCAGGGCCGGGTTACGAGCAGTACTTC.

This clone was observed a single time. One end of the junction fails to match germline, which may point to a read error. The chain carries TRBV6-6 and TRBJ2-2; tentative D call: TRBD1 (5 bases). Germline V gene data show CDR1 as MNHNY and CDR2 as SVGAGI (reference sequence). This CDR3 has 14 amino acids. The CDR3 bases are TGTGCCGGCAGGGCTGGGTCGAACACCGGGGAGCTGTTTTTT. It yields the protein CAGRAGSNTGELFF.